This T cell receptor beta chain was obtained from a study of Graves' ophthalmopathy and Graves' hyperthyroidism. Study-wide results and caveats: A majority of expanded thyroid clonotypes exceeding 0.001 frequency were likewise present in blood.

This clonotype was seen many times. The target antigen is unknown. For repertoire sequencing, the TCR beta CDR3 regions were amplified from RNA transcripts. HTBI-primed first-round RT-PCR preceded second-round multiplex PCR. Using its own MiXCR run on the multiplex PCR reads, TCRdb lists one record per CDR3 protein. The repertoire includes about 400,000 distinct CDR3 sequences, roughly 20% of them detected once, and approximately 3% sits in the top ten. As diagnostic evidence, clinical symptoms, serum thyroxine, TRAb, thyroid ultrasound and orbital computed tomography were relied upon. This CDR3 is 16 amino acids long. Germline loops: CDR1 SGHNT, CDR2 YENEEA. Trimming took 5 bases from V and 0 from J, leaving 13 bases between them.

V and J are TRBV11-3 and TRBJ2-2; D tentatively fits TRBD1 or TRBD2 (5 bases each). The specimen sequenced was peripheral blood. This TCR was sampled from a woman aged 18 to 35 with stable Graves' hyperthyroidism. The CDR3 DNA follows: TGTGCCAGCAGCCTACGGGACGGTGCGAACACCGGGGAGCTGTTTTTT. Its translation: CASSLRDGANTGELFF.